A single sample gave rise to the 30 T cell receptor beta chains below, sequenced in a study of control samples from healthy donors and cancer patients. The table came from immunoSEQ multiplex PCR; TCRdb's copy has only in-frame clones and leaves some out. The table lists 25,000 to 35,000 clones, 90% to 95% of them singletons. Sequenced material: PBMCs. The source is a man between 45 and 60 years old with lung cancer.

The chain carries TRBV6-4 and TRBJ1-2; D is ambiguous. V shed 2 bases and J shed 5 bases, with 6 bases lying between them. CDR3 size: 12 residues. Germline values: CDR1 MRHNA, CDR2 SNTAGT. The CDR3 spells CASSDDGYGYTF. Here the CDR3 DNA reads TGTGCCAGCAGTGACGATGGTTATGGCTACACCTTC.

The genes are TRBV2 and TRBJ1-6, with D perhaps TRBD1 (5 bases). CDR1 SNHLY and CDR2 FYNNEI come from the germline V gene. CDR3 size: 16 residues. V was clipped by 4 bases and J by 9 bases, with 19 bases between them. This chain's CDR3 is CASSVGTDMGGSPLHF. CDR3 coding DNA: TGTGCCAGCAGTGTTGGGACGGATATGGGAGGTTCACCCCTCCACTTT.

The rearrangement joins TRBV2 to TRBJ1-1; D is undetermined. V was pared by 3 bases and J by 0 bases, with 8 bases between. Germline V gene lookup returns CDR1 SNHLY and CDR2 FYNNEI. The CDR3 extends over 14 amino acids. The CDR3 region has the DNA TGTGCCAGCAGTGAGCTTACGGTGAACACTGAAGCTTTCTTT. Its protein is CASSELTVNTEAFF.

This CDR3 is CASRKAGGELFF. The CDR3 coding sequence is TGTGCCAGCAGGAAAGCGGGAGGGGAGCTGTTTTTT. The chain recombines TRBV2 with TRBJ2-2; 7 bases line up with TRBD2. The J segment lost 8 bases and the V segment lost 6 bases, leaving 3 bases of the junction unmatched. Per germline, CDR1 SNHLY and CDR2 FYNNEI. The CDR3 has 12 amino acids.

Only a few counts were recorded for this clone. CDR3 nucleotide sequence: TGTGCCAGCCGGTCGGCAGGGGGCATAGATGAGCAGTACTTC. Translating gives CASRSAGGIDEQYF. The gene calls are TRBV6-5 and TRBJ2-7; 8 bases are shared with TRBD1. From germline, CDR1 is MNHEY and CDR2 SVGAGI. V trimming: 8 bases; J trimming: 7 bases; junction bases outside the gene matches: 13. The CDR3 covers 14 residues.

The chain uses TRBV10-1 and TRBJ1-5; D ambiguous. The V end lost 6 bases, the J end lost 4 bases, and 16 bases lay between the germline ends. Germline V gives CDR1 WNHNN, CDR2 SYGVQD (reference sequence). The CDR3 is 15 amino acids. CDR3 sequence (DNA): TGCGCCAGCAGGATGAGAATATTCGGGAATCAGCCCCAGCATTTT. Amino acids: CASRMRIFGNQPQHF.

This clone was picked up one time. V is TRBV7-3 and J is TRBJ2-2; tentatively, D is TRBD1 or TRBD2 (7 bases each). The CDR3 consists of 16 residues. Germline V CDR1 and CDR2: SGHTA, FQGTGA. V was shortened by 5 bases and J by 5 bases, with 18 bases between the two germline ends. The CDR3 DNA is TGTGCCAGCAGCCCGCGGGGGCAGGGGGGAACCGGGGAGCTGTTTTTT. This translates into CASSPRGQGGTGELFF.

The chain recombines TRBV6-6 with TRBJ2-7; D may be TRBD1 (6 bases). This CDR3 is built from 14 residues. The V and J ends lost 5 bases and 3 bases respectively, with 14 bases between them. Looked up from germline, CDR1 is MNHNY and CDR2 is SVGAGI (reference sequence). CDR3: CASSRQELGYEQYF. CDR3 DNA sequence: TGTGCCAGCAGTCGACAGGAATTAGGCTACGAGCAGTACTTC.

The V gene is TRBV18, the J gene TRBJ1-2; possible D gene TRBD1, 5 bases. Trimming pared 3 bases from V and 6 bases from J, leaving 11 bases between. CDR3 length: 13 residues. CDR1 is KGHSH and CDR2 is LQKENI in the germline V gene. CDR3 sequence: CASSPGGSNGYTF. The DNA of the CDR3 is TGTGCCAGCTCACCGGGGGGGTCGAATGGCTACACCTTC.

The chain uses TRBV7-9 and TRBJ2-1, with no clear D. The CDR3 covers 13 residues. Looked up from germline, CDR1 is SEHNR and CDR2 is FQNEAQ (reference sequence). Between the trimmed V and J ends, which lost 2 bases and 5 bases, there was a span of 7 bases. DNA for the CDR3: TGTGCCAGCAGCTTAAAGTCGAACAATGAGCAGTTCTTC. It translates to CASSLKSNNEQFF.

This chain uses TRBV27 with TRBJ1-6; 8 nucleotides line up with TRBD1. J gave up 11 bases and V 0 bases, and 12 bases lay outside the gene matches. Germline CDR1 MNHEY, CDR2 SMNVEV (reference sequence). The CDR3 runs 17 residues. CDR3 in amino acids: CASSLSGGAGGVTPLHF. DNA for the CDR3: TGTGCCAGCAGTTTATCGGGGGGGGCAGGGGGCGTGACACCCCTCCACTTT.

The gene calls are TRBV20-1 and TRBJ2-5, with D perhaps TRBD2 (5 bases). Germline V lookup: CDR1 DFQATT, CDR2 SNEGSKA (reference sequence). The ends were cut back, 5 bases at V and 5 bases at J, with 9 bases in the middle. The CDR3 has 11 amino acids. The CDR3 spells CSASGKETQYF. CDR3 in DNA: TGCAGTGCTTCCGGGAAGGAGACCCAGTACTTC.

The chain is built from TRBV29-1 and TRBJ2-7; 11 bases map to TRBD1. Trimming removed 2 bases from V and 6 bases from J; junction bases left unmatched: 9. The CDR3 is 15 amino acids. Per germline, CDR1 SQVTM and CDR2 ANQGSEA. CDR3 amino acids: CSVELRFGQGAEQYF. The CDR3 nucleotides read TGCAGCGTTGAATTAAGATTCGGACAGGGGGCCGAGCAGTACTTC.

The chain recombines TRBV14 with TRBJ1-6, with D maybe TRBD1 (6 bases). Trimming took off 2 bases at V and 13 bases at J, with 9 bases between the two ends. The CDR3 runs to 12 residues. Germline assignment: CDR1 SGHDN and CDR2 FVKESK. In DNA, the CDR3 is TGTGCCAGCAGCCAACAGGGGTTGCCCCTCCACTTT. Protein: CASSQQGLPLHF.

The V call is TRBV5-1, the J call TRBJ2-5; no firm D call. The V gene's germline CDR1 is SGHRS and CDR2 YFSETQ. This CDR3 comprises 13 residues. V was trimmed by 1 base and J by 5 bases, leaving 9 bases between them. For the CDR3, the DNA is TGCGCCAGCAGCTTGTACGATCGGGAGACCCAGTACTTC. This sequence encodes CASSLYDRETQYF.

The CDR3 loop is CAISDSYEQYF. CDR3 nucleotide sequence: TGTGCCATCAGTGACAGCTACGAGCAGTACTTC. The chain recombines TRBV10-3 with TRBJ2-7; D is unresolved. Trimming shortened V by 3 bases and J by 3 bases, and 3 bases separated the two germline ends. This CDR3 is 11 amino acids long. Germline CDR1 ENHRY, CDR2 SYGVKD.

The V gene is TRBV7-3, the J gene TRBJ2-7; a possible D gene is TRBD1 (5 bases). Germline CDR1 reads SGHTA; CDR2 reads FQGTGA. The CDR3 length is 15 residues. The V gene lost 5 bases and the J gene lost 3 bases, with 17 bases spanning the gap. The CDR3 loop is CASSLQRRTLYEQYF. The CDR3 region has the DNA TGTGCCAGCAGCCTGCAGAGGCGGACACTCTACGAGCAGTACTTC.

The CDR3 sequence: CASSVGKSYGYTF. CDR3 DNA sequence: TGTGCCAGCAGCGTGGGAAAAAGCTATGGCTACACCTTC. The chain couples TRBV9 to TRBJ1-2; no definite D call. Germline-derived CDR1 and CDR2 are SGDLS and YYNGEE. V lost 2 bases and J 4 bases, leaving 9 bases between the germline ends. This CDR3 contains 13 residues.

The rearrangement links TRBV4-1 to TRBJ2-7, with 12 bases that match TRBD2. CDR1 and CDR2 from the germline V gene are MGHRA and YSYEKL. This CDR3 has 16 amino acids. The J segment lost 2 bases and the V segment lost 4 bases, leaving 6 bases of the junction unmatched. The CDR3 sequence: CASSRKSSGGAYEQYF. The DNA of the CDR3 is TGCGCCAGCAGCCGCAAGTCTAGCGGGGGGGCCTACGAGCAGTACTTC.

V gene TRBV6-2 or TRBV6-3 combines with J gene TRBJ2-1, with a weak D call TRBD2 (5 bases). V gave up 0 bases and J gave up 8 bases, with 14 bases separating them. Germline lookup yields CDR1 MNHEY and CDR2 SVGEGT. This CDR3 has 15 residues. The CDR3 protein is CASSYSTGLSDEQFF. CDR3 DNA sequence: TGTGCCAGCAGTTACTCGACCGGGCTTAGCGATGAGCAGTTCTTC.

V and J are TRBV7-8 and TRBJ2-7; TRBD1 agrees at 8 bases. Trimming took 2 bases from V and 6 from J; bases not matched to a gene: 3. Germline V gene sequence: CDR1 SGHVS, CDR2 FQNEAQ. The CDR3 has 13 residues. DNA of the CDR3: TGTGCCAGCAGCTTATCGACAGGGGTCGAGCAGTACTTC. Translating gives CASSLSTGVEQYF.

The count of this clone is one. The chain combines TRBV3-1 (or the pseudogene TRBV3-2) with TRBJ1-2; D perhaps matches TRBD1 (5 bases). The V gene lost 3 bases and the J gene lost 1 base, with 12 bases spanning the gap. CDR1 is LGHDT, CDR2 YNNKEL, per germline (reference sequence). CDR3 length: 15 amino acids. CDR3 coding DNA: TGTGCCAGCAGCCACGGGACGGCGTATAACTATGGCTACACCTTC. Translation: CASSHGTAYNYGYTF.

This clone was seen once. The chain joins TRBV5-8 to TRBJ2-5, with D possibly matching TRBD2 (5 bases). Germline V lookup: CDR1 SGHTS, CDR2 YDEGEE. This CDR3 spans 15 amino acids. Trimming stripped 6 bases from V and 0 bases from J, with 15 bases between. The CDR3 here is CASKLYSGYQETQYF. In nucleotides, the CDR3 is TGTGCCAGCAAACTCTATTCGGGGTACCAAGAGACCCAGTACTTC.

CDR3 sequence: CASSSRTGGTQDYGYTF. The CDR3 DNA reads TGTGCCAGCAGTTCTAGGACAGGGGGCACCCAAGACTATGGCTACACCTTC. V is TRBV3-1 (or the pseudogene TRBV3-2) and J is TRBJ1-2; 11 nucleotides line up with TRBD1. Losses at the gene ends were 6 bases for V and 3 bases for J; bases not matched to a gene: 12. Per germline, CDR1 LGHDT and CDR2 YNNKEL (reference sequence). The CDR3 covers 17 residues.

CDR3 in amino acids: CASARQGLNTEAFF. CDR3 in DNA: TGTGCCAGCGCCCGACAGGGGTTGAACACTGAAGCTTTCTTT. This rearrangement joins TRBV2 to TRBJ1-1, with 8 bases fitting TRBD1. J was trimmed by 0 bases and V by 8 bases; bases with no gene match: 5. Germline V gives CDR1 SNHLY, CDR2 FYNNEI. The CDR3 loop spans 14 amino acids.

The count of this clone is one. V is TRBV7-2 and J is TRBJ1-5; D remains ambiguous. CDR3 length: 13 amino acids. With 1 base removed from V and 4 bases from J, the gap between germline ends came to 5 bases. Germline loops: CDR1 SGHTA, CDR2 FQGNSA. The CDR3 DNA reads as TGTGCCAGCAGCTTAGGTGTTAATCAGCCCCAGCATTTT. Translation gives CASSLGVNQPQHF.

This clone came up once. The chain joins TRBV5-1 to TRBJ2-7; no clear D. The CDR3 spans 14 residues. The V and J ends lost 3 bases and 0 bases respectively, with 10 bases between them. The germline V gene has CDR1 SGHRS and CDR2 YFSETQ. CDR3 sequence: CASSYLPTSYEQYF. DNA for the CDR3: TGCGCCAGCAGCTACCTCCCGACCTCCTACGAGCAGTACTTC. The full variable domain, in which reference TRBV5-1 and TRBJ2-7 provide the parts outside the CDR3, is KAGVTQTPRYLIKTRGQQVTLSCSPISGHRSVSWYQQTPGQGLQFLFEYFSETQRNKGNFPGRFSGRQFSNSRSEMNVSTLELGDSALYLCASSYLPTSYEQYFGPGTRLTVT.

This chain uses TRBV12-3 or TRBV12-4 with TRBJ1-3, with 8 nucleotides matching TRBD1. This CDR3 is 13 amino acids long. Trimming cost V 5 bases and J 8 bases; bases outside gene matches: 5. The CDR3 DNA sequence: TGTGCCAGCAGTACGCAACAGGGGGACACCATATATTTT. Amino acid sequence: CASSTQQGDTIYF.

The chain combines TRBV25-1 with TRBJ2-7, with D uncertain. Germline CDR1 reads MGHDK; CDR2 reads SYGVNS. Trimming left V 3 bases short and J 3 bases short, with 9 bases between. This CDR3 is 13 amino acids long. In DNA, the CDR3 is TGTGCCAGCAGTGACCTTTTAAGCTACGAGCAGTACTTC. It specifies CASSDLLSYEQYF.

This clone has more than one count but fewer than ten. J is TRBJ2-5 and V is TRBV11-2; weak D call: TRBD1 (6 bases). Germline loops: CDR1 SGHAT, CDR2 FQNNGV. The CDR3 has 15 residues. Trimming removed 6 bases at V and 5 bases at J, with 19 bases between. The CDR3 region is CASRQTFRGGETQYF. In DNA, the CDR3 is TGTGCCAGCAGACAAACCTTCAGGGGCGGTGAGACCCAGTACTTC.